This TCR beta chain was profiled in a study of T cell repertoires in cytomegalovirus infection. Study-wide context: Selected CMV epitopes included recently identified HLA-C-restricted ones as well as well-studied HLA-B-restricted ones. Carrying CMV and the relevant HLA type showed in public TCR beta signatures. General study findings and limits: HLA-C-restricted, CMV-specific TCR beta clonotypes were dominant ex vivo.

TCRdb passed the reads through MiXCR, listing each CDR3 protein once. This repertoire shows a few hundred thousand distinct CDR3 sequences, about 33% found once; its top ten account for 15% to 20%. A note on this clonotype: Its cognate antigen is unknown.

Looked up from germline, CDR1 is MNHEY and CDR2 is SMNVEV (reference sequence). Trimming shortened V by 6 bases and J by 2 bases, and 23 bases separated the two germline ends. This CDR3 contains 18 residues. V and J are TRBV27 and TRBJ2-4; D possibly corresponds to TRBD2 (6 bases). The sequence came from a human donor in good health (CMV status not recorded). Some clones in this sample may be carry-over from other donors' samples. This specimen consisted of cultured PBMCs, obtained from culture after CMV antigen stimulation. CDR3 coding DNA: TGTGCCAGCAGGCCCATCGCACCCACGGGAGTGTCCAAAAACATTCAGTACTTC. Protein: CASRPIAPTGVSKNIQYF.